These 16 T cell receptor beta chains were all obtained from the same sample, sequenced in a study of shared clonotypes between healthy human individuals. Data came from immunoSEQ multiplex PCR; TCRdb stores just in-frame clones and leaves some out. The table has some 2,500,000 clones, around 90% seen once. What was sequenced was naive CD4+ T cells from PBMCs. Subset in this sample: CD45RA+ positively selected. Source of these receptors: a man between 18 and 29 years old in good health. Some clones in this sample may be carry-over from other donors' samples.

J is TRBJ2-1 and V is TRBV7-3; TRBD2 aligns across 15 bases. The CDR3 extends over 20 amino acids. Per the germline V gene, CDR1 is SGHTA and CDR2 is FQGTGA. The junction had 13 bases not matched to a gene; V was cut back by 0 bases and J by 7 bases. The CDR3 DNA is TGTGCCAGCAGCTTAACGTGGGACTCGGATGGGACTAGCGGGAGGAATGAGCAGTTCTTC. Residues: CASSLTWDSDGTSGRNEQFF.

This sequence joins TRBV2 and TRBJ2-3, with 11 bases lining up with TRBD2. Germline CDR1 and CDR2: SNHLY and FYNNEI. CDR3 length equals 16 residues. Unmatched junction bases numbered 5, after V lost 4 bases and J lost 2 bases. CDR3 in DNA: TGTGCCAGCAGTGGGCCGGGACTAGCGGCCACAGATACGCAGTATTTT. Residues: CASSGPGLAATDTQYF.

The chain has TRBV11-2 and TRBJ2-5; D may correspond to TRBD1 or TRBD2 (5 bases each). V was clipped by 5 bases and J by 4 bases, with 14 bases between them. In germline, CDR1 is SGHAT, CDR2 FQNNGV. CDR3 size: 14 residues. CDR3 nucleotides: TGTGCCAGCAGCCCTGGGAGAGGGGTAGAGACCCAGTACTTC. This gives the protein CASSPGRGVETQYF.

V and J are TRBV7-7 and TRBJ2-7; D could derive from TRBD1 or TRBD2 (5 bases each). V was clipped by 1 base and J by 2 bases, with 12 bases between them. The CDR3 extends over 15 amino acids. CDR1 and CDR2 (germline): SSHAT, FNYEAQ (reference sequence). The CDR3 loop is CASSLGGGGAYEQYF. CDR3 nucleotide sequence: TGTGCCAGCAGCTTAGGGGGTGGGGGTGCCTACGAGCAGTACTTC.

This chain connects TRBV5-1 to TRBJ2-1, with a tentative D call TRBD2 (6 bases). V gave up 4 bases and J gave up 6 bases, with 14 bases separating them. Germline CDR1 is SGHRS and CDR2 is YFSETQ. The CDR3 extends over 14 amino acids. The CDR3 protein is CASSPGPGGNEQFF. CDR3 nucleotides: TGCGCCAGCAGCCCGGGACCCGGGGGCAATGAGCAGTTCTTC.

This clone came up a few times. The chain has TRBV19 and TRBJ1-1; unclear D gene. Trimming removed 3 bases from V and 0 bases from J, with 8 bases in between. This CDR3 has 14 amino acids. Germline V gene sequence: CDR1 LNHDA, CDR2 SQIVND (reference sequence). CDR3 protein: CASSINSMNTEAFF. DNA of the CDR3: TGTGCCAGTAGTATCAACAGTATGAACACTGAAGCTTTCTTT.

The V gene is TRBV18, the J gene TRBJ1-1; 11 bases fit TRBD1. This CDR3 has 16 residues. V lost 6 bases and J lost 4; bases outside the gene matches: 10. Germline V gene sequence: CDR1 KGHSH, CDR2 LQKENI. The DNA of the CDR3 is TGTGCCAGCTCCGGACAGGGGGCCAACCGGGGCACTGAAGCTTTCTTT. Protein: CASSGQGANRGTEAFF. The full variable domain, rest sourced from reference TRBV18 and TRBJ1-1, is NAGVMQNPRHLVRRRGQEARLRCSPMKGHSHVYWYRQLPEEGLKFMVYLQKENIIDESGMPKERFSAEFPKEGPSILRIQQVVRGDSAAYFCASSGQGANRGTEAFFGQGTRLTVV.

This sequence joins TRBV6-6 and TRBJ1-2; no reliable D call. Germline values: CDR1 MNHNY, CDR2 SVGAGI (reference sequence). The CDR3 runs to 14 residues. Trimming stripped 2 bases from V and 1 base from J, with 8 bases between. This CDR3 reads CASSYAGDNYGYTF. In DNA, the CDR3 is TGTGCCAGCAGTTACGCCGGGGATAACTATGGCTACACCTTC.

The chain combines TRBV6-1 with TRBJ2-7; 9 bases map to TRBD2. The V and J ends lost 4 bases and 3 bases, in that order; junction bases with no gene match: 4. Per germline, CDR1 MNHNS and CDR2 SASEGT. The CDR3 extends over 14 amino acids. CDR3 coding DNA: TGTGCCAGCAGTGGGGCGGGAGGGATCTACGAGCAGTACTTC. This codes for CASSGAGGIYEQYF.

The chain links TRBV7-9 to TRBJ1-2, with no clear D. The germline V gene has CDR1 SEHNR and CDR2 FQNEAQ (reference sequence). V shed 1 base and J shed 8 bases, with 11 bases lying between them. There are 13 residues in the CDR3. The CDR3: CASSLGSETGYTF. CDR3 DNA: TGTGCCAGCAGCTTAGGCAGCGAGACGGGCTACACCTTC.

This rearrangement joins TRBV5-4 to TRBJ2-7, with D perhaps TRBD1 or TRBD2 (6 bases each). The CDR3 covers 14 residues. The ends were cut back, 4 bases at V and 5 bases at J, with 16 bases in the middle. Germline lookup yields CDR1 SGHNT and CDR2 YYREEE (reference sequence). The CDR3 protein is CASSATGRGDEQYF. For the CDR3, the DNA is TGTGCCAGCAGCGCTACAGGGCGGGGCGACGAGCAGTACTTC.

About this clone itself: The same CDR3 arises from other DNA sequences in this sample as well. V and J are TRBV5-4 and TRBJ1-3, with D perhaps matching TRBD1 (5 bases). The V gene's germline CDR1 is SGHNT and CDR2 YYREEE (reference sequence). The CDR3 contains 14 residues. V gave up 3 bases and J gave up 4 bases, with 11 bases separating them. The CDR3 sequence is CASSSPTDGNTIYF. The CDR3 bases are TGTGCCAGCAGCTCACCGACAGACGGAAACACCATATATTTT.

This chain uses TRBV5-1 with TRBJ2-5, with 8 bases aligning to TRBD2. In germline, CDR1 is SGHRS, CDR2 YFSETQ. The CDR3 sequence is 16 residues long. The J segment lost 0 bases and the V segment lost 1 base, leaving 5 bases of the junction unmatched. The CDR3 loop reads CASSLILAGNQETQYF. As DNA, the CDR3 is TGCGCCAGCAGCTTGATCCTAGCGGGCAACCAAGAGACCCAGTACTTC.

This clone showed up just once. The chain has TRBV27 and TRBJ2-1; 9 bases are shared with TRBD2. Germline CDR1 MNHEY, CDR2 SMNVEV (reference sequence). V shed 5 bases, J shed 1 base, and the junction held 9 bases outside the gene matches. This CDR3 is 17 amino acids long. The CDR3 sequence: CASSPIRLAASYNEQFF. The CDR3 DNA sequence: TGTGCCAGCAGTCCTATCCGACTAGCGGCTTCCTACAATGAGCAGTTCTTC.

The CDR3 DNA reads as TGTGCCAGCCTAGGGCGGAGCAATCAGCCCCAGCATTTT. Encoded protein: CASLGRSNQPQHF. The rearrangement joins TRBV6-1 to TRBJ1-5, with D unclear. The CDR3 is 13 residues long. V lost 8 bases to trimming and J lost 1 base, with 9 bases between them. Germline loops: CDR1 MNHNS, CDR2 SASEGT.

This chain links TRBV6-1 with TRBJ1-2; tentatively, D is TRBD1 (5 bases). The CDR3 is made up of 11 amino acids. Germline CDR1 and CDR2: MNHNS and SASEGT. In DNA, the CDR3 is TGTGACCCGGGACCAAACTATGGCTACACCTTC. Translating gives CDPGPNYGYTF.